This TCR beta chain was recovered during a study of cytomegalovirus exposure and HLA in healthy donors. The wider study: Assignment to the Caucasian-associated ancestry cluster applied to around 80% of the approximately 360 genotyped donors.

Whole-study results and caveats: Later analysis revealed greater clonal expansion in HLA-associated TCR beta chains than in equally common others. Later on, an analysis showed TCR association rates differing by HLA locus, with DRB1 the most and HLA-C the fewest. Some V segments, TRBV6-2 and TRBV6-3 among them, were indistinguishable and were therefore excluded.

The PCR made use of 60 Vbeta and 13 Jbeta primers. The table came from immunoSEQ multiplex PCR; TCRdb's copy has only in-frame clones and leaves some out. This sample has some 140,000 clones; more than 75% occur once, and the top ten carry roughly 13%. Turning to this clone: Its specificity is unknown.

CDR3 size: 15 residues. Losses at the gene ends were 0 bases for V and 2 bases for J; bases not matched to a gene: 2. Germline loops: CDR1 SGDLS, CDR2 YYNGEE. V gene TRBV9 combines with J gene TRBJ2-3, with TRBD2 identical over 8 bases. This receptor was identified in a man aged 30-40 years in good health and CMV-seropositive. The sequencing input was PBMCs. CDR3 amino acids: CASSVGGLVTDTQYF. CDR3 in DNA: TGTGCCAGCAGCGTAGGGGGACTAGTCACAGATACGCAGTATTTT.